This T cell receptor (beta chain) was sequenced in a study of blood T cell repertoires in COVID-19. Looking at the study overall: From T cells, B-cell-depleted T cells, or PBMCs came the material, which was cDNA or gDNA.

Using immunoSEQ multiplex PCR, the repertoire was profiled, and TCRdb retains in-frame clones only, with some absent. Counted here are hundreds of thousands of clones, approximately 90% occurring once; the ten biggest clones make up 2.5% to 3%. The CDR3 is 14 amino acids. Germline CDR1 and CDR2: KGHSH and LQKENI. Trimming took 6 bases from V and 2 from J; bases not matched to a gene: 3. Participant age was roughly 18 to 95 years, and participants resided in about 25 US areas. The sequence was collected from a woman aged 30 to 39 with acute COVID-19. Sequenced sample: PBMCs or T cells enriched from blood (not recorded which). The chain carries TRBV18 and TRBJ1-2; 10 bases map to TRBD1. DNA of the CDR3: TGTGCCAGCTCGTCGGGACAGGGGAACTATGGCTACACCTTC. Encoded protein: CASSSGQGNYGYTF.